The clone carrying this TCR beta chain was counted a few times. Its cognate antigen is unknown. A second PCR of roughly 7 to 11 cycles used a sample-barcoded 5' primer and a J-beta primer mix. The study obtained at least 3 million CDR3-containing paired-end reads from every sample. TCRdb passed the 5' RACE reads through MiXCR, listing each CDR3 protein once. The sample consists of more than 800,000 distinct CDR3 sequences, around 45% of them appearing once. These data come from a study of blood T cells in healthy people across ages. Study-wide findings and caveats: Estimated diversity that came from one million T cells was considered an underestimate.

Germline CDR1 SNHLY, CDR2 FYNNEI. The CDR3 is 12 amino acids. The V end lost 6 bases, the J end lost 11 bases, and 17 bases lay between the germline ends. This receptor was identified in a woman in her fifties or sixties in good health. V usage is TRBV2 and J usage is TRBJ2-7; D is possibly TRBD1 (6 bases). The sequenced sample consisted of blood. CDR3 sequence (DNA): TGTGCCAGCAGCGGGCTAGTGGGACACAAGTACTTC. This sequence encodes CASSGLVGHKYF.